Sequencing of this T cell receptor (beta chain) was carried out in a study of blood T cells in healthy people across ages. Overall study results and limits: Long-lived donors had more naive CD4+ cells and higher diversity than aged donors. Among T cells, TCR beta diversity per million cells dropped roughly linearly as age rose.

Worth noting for this clonotype: Antigen unknown.

Healthy Caucasian individuals from Russia aged about 6 to 100 were enrolled as donors. Primed by a sample-barcoded 5' primer and a J-beta primer mix, a second PCR proceeded for about 7 to 12 cycles. Every single cDNA molecule received a tag from a template-switch adaptor with 12 random nucleotides. TCRdb re-derived calls from the 5' RACE reads in MiXCR, one entry per CDR3 protein. This repertoire shows roughly 1,300,000 distinct CDR3 sequences, approximately 59% found once; its top ten account for 5% to 7%. The CDR3 contains 15 residues. Germline V gives CDR1 MNHEY, CDR2 SMNVEV (reference sequence). V was pared by 5 bases and J by 1 base, with 14 bases between.

The TCR comes from a man aged 18 to 30 in good health. The V gene is TRBV27, the J gene TRBJ1-1, with D possibly being TRBD1 (5 bases). Source material: blood. The CDR3 loop is CASSSGARSNTEAFF. CDR3 nucleotide sequence: TGTGCCAGCAGTAGCGGGGCCCGGTCGAACACTGAAGCTTTCTTT.